This T cell receptor beta chain originates from a study of radiation and T cells in renal cell carcinoma. Clones were sequenced by immunoSEQ multiplex PCR, and TCRdb holds only the in-frame ones, with some missing. The sample contains 130,000 or so clones, over 65% of which appear only once. The time point was: baseline pretreatment blood. Sample treatment: 15 Gy SBRT to primary tumor, nephrectomy 4 weeks later. The CDR3 contains 13 residues. V dropped 6 bases and J dropped 6 bases, with 14 bases sitting between them. Germline V lookup: CDR1 MNHEY, CDR2 SMNVEV (reference sequence). The rearrangement joins TRBV27 to TRBJ1-2; D is possibly TRBD1 (6 bases). The sequence was obtained from a woman between 45 and 60 years old with renal cell carcinoma. The specimen was blood, collected from a patient whose treatment included radiotherapy and nephrectomy. The CDR3 region has the DNA TGTGCCAGCAGGAGGGGGGGGCGTGATGGCTACACCTTC. The encoded protein is CASRRGGRDGYTF.